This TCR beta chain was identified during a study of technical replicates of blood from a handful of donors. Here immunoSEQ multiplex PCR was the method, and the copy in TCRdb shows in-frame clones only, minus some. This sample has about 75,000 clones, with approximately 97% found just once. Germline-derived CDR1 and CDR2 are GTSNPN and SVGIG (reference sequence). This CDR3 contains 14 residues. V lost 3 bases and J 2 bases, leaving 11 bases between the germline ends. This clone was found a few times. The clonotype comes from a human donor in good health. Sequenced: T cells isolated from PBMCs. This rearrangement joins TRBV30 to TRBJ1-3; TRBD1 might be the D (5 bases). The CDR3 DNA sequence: TGTGCCTGGAGACTGGGGGGGACTGGAAACACCATATATTTT. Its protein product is CAWRLGGTGNTIYF.